This T cell receptor (beta chain) was captured by sequencing in a study of blood T cell repertoires in COVID-19. Looking at the study overall: In each case, the material was cDNA or gDNA derived from T cells, B-cell-depleted T cells, or PBMCs.

Germline V gene data show CDR1 as SEHNR and CDR2 as FQNEAQ (reference sequence). CDR3 size: 14 residues. V lost 4 bases and J lost 3; bases outside the gene matches: 3. As handled by the study authors: From reference gene primer amplification, estimates of nucleated cell counts were derived. Libraries were prepared by immunoSEQ multiplex PCR; TCRdb keeps only in-frame clonotypes and omits some of them. V and J calls and clone size are copied from that table; D and trimming were computed from the DNA. In the table there are over 100,000 clones, roughly three quarters of which are singletons. This sequence was found in a woman in her 70s with acute or convalescent COVID-19. The sample comprised peripheral blood. The chain couples TRBV7-9 to TRBJ2-3, with 8 bases matching TRBD1. The CDR3, as DNA: TGTGCCAGCAGCTCGACAGGGGCAACAGATACGCAGTATTTT. It specifies CASSSTGATDTQYF.